This T cell receptor beta chain was observed in a study of cytomegalovirus exposure and HLA in healthy donors. Findings of the study overall: CMV serostatus was the only recorded immune exposure for donors. Sequencing likely produced, as an artifact, a cluster of highly shared sequence variants.

This CDR3 has 14 amino acids. Comment on this clone: No antigen is known for it.

Researchers ran the PCR with 60 Vbeta and 13 Jbeta primers. Repertoires were generated with immunoSEQ multiplex PCR, while TCRdb's copy carries only in-frame clones and drops some. The profile shows some 200,000 clones, roughly 80% of them singletons. The sequenced material came from PBMCs. The chain combines TRBV21-1 with TRBJ2-2; the table's TRBD2 call for D was not verified on the DNA. TRBV21-1 is deemed a pseudogene. The clonotype was recovered from a man between 45 and 60 years old in good health and CMV-seronegative. The DNA for the CDR3 is TGTGCCAGCAGCAAAAGGAGCTTAACCGGGGAGCTGTTTTTT. It codes for CASSKRSLTGELFF.